Below, 24 T cell receptor beta chains from the same sample are listed, as sequenced in a study of a mutant IDH1 vaccine in newly diagnosed glioma. Time point of the sample: baseline, week 1 (first vaccination visit). Treatment indicated: pre-vaccination baseline after standard-of-care therapy. The assay was immunoSEQ multiplex PCR, and TCRdb's table has in-frame clones only and misses some. The profile shows some 70,000 clones, about four fifths of them singletons. The sequencing here drew on PBMCs, taken from a glioma patient treated with radiotherapy, temozolomide or both. These receptor sequences come from a man aged 50-59 years with glioma.

V gene TRBV29-1 combines with J gene TRBJ1-5; TRBD1 agrees at 10 bases. Germline loops: CDR1 SQVTM, CDR2 ANQGSEA. V shed 6 bases and J 7 bases; nucleotides not matched to a gene: 9. The CDR3 spans 14 residues. The CDR3 DNA sequence: TGCAGCGTAGCAACCGGGACAGGGGAACAGCCCCAGCATTTT. Protein: CSVATGTGEQPQHF.

A few counts support this clone. The chain has TRBV7-9 and TRBJ2-7, with TRBD2 identical over 8 bases. With V trimmed by 5 bases and J by 3 bases, 12 bases remained unmatched. The CDR3 length is 16 residues. Germline values: CDR1 SEHNR, CDR2 FQNEAQ (reference sequence). The CDR3 nucleotides read TGTGCCAGCAGCCCCGTGGATGGGACTAGAAACTACGAGCAGTACTTC. Protein product: CASSPVDGTRNYEQYF.

The rearrangement joins TRBV6-5 to TRBJ1-6; perhaps TRBD1 as D (5 bases). The germline V gene encodes CDR1 MNHEY and CDR2 SVGAGI. V was trimmed by 9 bases and J by 6 bases, leaving 12 bases between them. The CDR3 covers 13 residues. The CDR3 protein is CASRRGANSPLHF. For the CDR3, the DNA is TGTGCCAGTCGCCGAGGGGCTAATTCACCCCTCCACTTT.

The CDR3: CSGQGNTGELFF. The CDR3 coding sequence is TGCAGCGGACAGGGCAACACCGGGGAGCTGTTTTTT. The V and J genes are TRBV29-1 and TRBJ2-2, with 7 nucleotides matching TRBD1. Germline trimming cut 7 bases from V and 2 bases from J; bases unmatched to any gene: 1. Germline values: CDR1 SQVTM, CDR2 ANQGSEA. The CDR3 has 12 residues.

The chain combines TRBV10-3 with TRBJ2-1, with 8 positions matching TRBD1. V trimming: 5 bases; J trimming: 4 bases; junction bases outside the gene matches: 4. The CDR3 runs 14 residues. Germline V gene lookup returns CDR1 ENHRY and CDR2 SYGVKD. The CDR3 coding sequence is TGTGCCATCAGTTCCCGGGACAGGTACAATGAGCAGTTCTTC. Encoded protein: CAISSRDRYNEQFF.

A few counts support this clone. The V call is TRBV6-1, the J call TRBJ2-3, with a weak D call TRBD2 (7 bases). CDR1 and CDR2 (germline): MNHNS, SASEGT. The CDR3 extends over 12 amino acids. The germline V and J ends were trimmed by 8 bases and 4 bases, with 10 bases remaining between them. This chain's CDR3 is CASGGAPDTQYF. The CDR3 region has the DNA TGTGCCAGCGGGGGGGCCCCAGATACGCAGTATTTT.

The chain has TRBV5-1 and TRBJ2-3, with 7 bases identical to TRBD1. The CDR3 has 15 residues. Germline V gene data show CDR1 as SGHRS and CDR2 as YFSETQ. After removal of 0 bases from V and 4 bases from J, the junction contained 5 bases not matched to a gene. The DNA of the CDR3 is TGCGCCAGCAGCTTGGAGGGGGCGCACTCAGATACGCAGTATTTT. Protein: CASSLEGAHSDTQYF.

The gene calls are TRBV7-8 and TRBJ1-1; possibly TRBD1 for D (5 bases). From germline, CDR1 is SGHVS and CDR2 FQNEAQ. V was clipped by 4 bases and J by 2 bases, with 8 bases between them. The CDR3 is 13 residues long. The CDR3 region is CASSSGRNTEAFF. The CDR3 nucleotides read TGTGCCAGCAGCTCAGGGCGTAACACTGAAGCTTTCTTT.

V is TRBV29-1 and J is TRBJ1-2; the D is unclear. This CDR3 is built from 13 residues. In germline, CDR1 is SQVTM, CDR2 ANQGSEA. The V gene lost 5 bases and the J gene lost 0 bases, with 10 bases spanning the gap. CDR3 protein: CSVRTDANYGYTF. The CDR3 nucleotides read TGCAGCGTTCGGACGGACGCTAACTATGGCTACACCTTC.

The chain couples TRBV10-3 to TRBJ2-5, with D perhaps matching TRBD1 (6 bases). Germline-derived CDR1 and CDR2 are ENHRY and SYGVKD. V lost 6 bases, J lost 5 bases, and 16 bases lay in between. This CDR3 region has 14 residues. In nucleotides, the CDR3 is TGTGCCATCAGCCAACAGGGTTCGAGGGAGACCCAGTACTTC. It yields the protein CAISQQGSRETQYF.

This clone was picked up many times. The chain has TRBV5-1 and TRBJ2-1, with D hard to call. V was trimmed by 2 bases and J by 5 bases, leaving 11 bases between them. Germline assignment: CDR1 SGHRS and CDR2 YFSETQ. The CDR3 consists of 14 residues. DNA of the CDR3: TGCGCCAGCAGCTTAATCCCACAACACAATGAGCAGTTCTTC. Translated: CASSLIPQHNEQFF.

With regard to this clone: The sample carries other DNA sequences with the same CDR3. V gene TRBV6-4 combines with J gene TRBJ2-2; 8 nucleotides agree with TRBD2. Germline-derived CDR1 and CDR2 are MRHNA and SNTAGT. V gave up 4 bases and J gave up 2 bases; unmatched junction bases: 6. The CDR3 spans 16 residues. This CDR3 is CASSVFGGANTGELFF. The CDR3 DNA is TGTGCCAGCAGTGTTTTCGGGGGGGCAAACACCGGGGAGCTGTTTTTT.

The CDR3 reads CASSPPGGTEAFF. The DNA of the CDR3 is TGTGCCAGCAGCCCACCGGGGGGGACTGAAGCTTTCTTT. This rearrangement joins TRBV9 to TRBJ1-1; possibly TRBD1 for D (5 bases). CDR1 is SGDLS, CDR2 YYNGEE, per germline. The V gene lost 4 bases and the J gene lost 5 bases, with 12 bases spanning the gap. This CDR3 region has 13 residues.

J is TRBJ1-5 and V is TRBV4-1; D remains ambiguous. V was cut by 0 bases and J by 6 bases, with 9 bases left in between. The length of the CDR3 is 14 residues. CDR1 MGHRA and CDR2 YSYEKL come from the germline V gene. The CDR3 reads CASSQDTFSQPQHF. The CDR3 coding sequence is TGCGCCAGCAGCCAAGATACCTTTTCTCAGCCCCAGCATTTT.

CDR3 sequence (DNA): TGTGCCAGCAGGGGACAGGGAGGCTCACCCCTCCACTTT. The encoded protein is CASRGQGGSPLHF. V gene TRBV6-5 combines with J gene TRBJ1-6, with 9 bases fitting TRBD1. Trimming removed 6 bases from V and 10 bases from J; junction bases left unmatched: 4. Germline V gene sequence: CDR1 MNHEY, CDR2 SVGAGI. This CDR3 has 13 residues.

The V gene is TRBV2, the J gene TRBJ1-6; D not certain. The CDR3 has 13 residues. Germline-derived CDR1 and CDR2 are SNHLY and FYNNEI. V was cut by 3 bases and J by 12 bases, with 12 bases left in between. The CDR3 region is CASSDSVAKPLHF. The CDR3 nucleotides are TGTGCCAGCAGTGATTCAGTCGCAAAACCCCTCCACTTT.

V usage is TRBV10-3 and J usage is TRBJ1-2; 8 bases match TRBD1. Per the germline V gene, CDR1 is ENHRY and CDR2 is SYGVKD. This CDR3 region has 14 residues. The V gene end was trimmed by 7 bases and the J gene end by 7 bases; junction bases not matched to a gene: 11. The CDR3 bases are TGTGCCATCACTAACAGGACAGGGTTTGTTGGCTACACCTTC. Residues: CAITNRTGFVGYTF.

The chain carries TRBV7-2 and TRBJ2-7; no clear D. CDR1 and CDR2 from the germline V gene are SGHTA and FQGNSA. The germline V and J ends were trimmed by 4 bases and 3 bases, with 7 bases remaining between them. The CDR3 loop spans 12 amino acids. CDR3 nucleotide sequence: TGTGCCAGCAGCTCCGACAACTACGAGCAGTACTTC. Encoded protein: CASSSDNYEQYF.

The V gene is TRBV10-3, the J gene TRBJ2-3, with TRBD2 identical over 10 bases. This CDR3 comprises 17 residues. CDR1 and CDR2 (germline): ENHRY, SYGVKD. After removal of 1 base from V and 3 bases from J, the junction contained 7 bases not matched to a gene. The CDR3 DNA reads as TGTGCCATCAGTGAGTTACGGACTAGCGGTGCAACAGATACGCAGTATTTT. As protein: CAISELRTSGATDTQYF.

V is TRBV9 and J is TRBJ2-7, with 8 bases matching TRBD2. CDR3 length equals 15 residues. V lost 3 bases, J lost 2 bases, and 7 bases stayed unmatched. Looked up from germline, CDR1 is SGDLS and CDR2 is YYNGEE. CDR3 loop: CASSEGTGGAYEQYF. The CDR3 DNA sequence: TGTGCCAGCAGCGAAGGGACCGGGGGGGCCTACGAGCAGTACTTC.

The J gene is TRBJ1-4, the V gene TRBV27, with D unclear. There are 13 residues in the CDR3. Germline-derived CDR1 and CDR2 are MNHEY and SMNVEV (reference sequence). With 0 bases removed from V and 6 bases from J, the gap between germline ends came to 5 bases. The CDR3 coding sequence is TGTGCCAGCAGTTTATCTGTCTATGAAAAACTGTTTTTT. This encodes CASSLSVYEKLFF.

The genes are TRBV5-6 and TRBJ1-4; D is undetermined. Germline V gene data show CDR1 as SGHDT and CDR2 as YYEEEE. The length of the CDR3 is 15 residues. With 3 bases removed from V and 3 bases from J, the gap between germline ends came to 12 bases. DNA for the CDR3: TGTGCCAGCAGCTGGTGGACGTCTCCTAATGAAAAACTGTTTTTT. It translates to CASSWWTSPNEKLFF.

The chain couples TRBV2 to TRBJ2-2, with D hard to call. Between the trimmed V and J ends, which lost 7 bases and 9 bases, there was a span of 12 bases. From germline, CDR1 is SNHLY and CDR2 FYNNEI. The CDR3 is made up of 12 amino acids. The CDR3 DNA reads as TGTGCCAGCACCCGGGTGAGTCGGGAGCTGTTTTTT. It is translated as CASTRVSRELFF.

CDR3 loop: CASSLDGRNTEAFF. CDR3 nucleotide sequence: TGCGCCAGCAGCTTGGACGGAAGGAACACTGAAGCTTTCTTT. This sequence joins TRBV5-1 and TRBJ1-1, with D unclear. The CDR3 runs to 14 residues. Germline CDR1 is SGHRS and CDR2 is YFSETQ. V was cut by 0 bases and J by 1 base, with 7 bases left in between.